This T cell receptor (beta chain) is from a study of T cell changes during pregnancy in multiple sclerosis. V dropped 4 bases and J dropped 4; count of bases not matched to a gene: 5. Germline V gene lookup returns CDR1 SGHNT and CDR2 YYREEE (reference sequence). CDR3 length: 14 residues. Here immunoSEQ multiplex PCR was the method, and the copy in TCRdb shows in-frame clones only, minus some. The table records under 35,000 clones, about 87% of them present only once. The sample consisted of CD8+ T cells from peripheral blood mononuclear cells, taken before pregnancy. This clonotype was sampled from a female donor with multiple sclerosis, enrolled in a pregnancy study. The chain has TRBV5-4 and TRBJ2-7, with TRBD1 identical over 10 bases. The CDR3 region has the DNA TGTGCCAGCAGCGCGGGACAGGGGCTTTACGAGCAGTACTTC. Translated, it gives CASSAGQGLYEQYF.